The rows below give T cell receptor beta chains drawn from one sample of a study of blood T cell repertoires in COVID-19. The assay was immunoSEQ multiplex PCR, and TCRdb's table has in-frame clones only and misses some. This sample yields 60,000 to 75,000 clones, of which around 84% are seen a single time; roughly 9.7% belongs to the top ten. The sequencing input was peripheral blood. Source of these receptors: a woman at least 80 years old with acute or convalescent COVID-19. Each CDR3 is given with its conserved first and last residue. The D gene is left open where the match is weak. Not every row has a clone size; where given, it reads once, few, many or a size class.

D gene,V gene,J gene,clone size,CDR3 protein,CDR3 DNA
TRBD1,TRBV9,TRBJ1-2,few,CASSAPGTGKGGYTF,TGTGCCAGCAGCGCTCCCGGGACAGGGAAGGGTGGCTACACCTTC
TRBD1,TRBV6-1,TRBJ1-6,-,CASSEAEDRGPPLHF,TGTGCCAGCAGTGAAGCCGAGGACAGGGGGCCACCCCTCCACTTT
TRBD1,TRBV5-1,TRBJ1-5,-,CASSLLPTGGDQPQHF,TGCGCCAGCAGCTTACTCCCGACAGGGGGCGATCAGCCCCAGCATTTT
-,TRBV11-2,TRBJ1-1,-,CASSLDARGWNTEAFF,TGTGCCAGCAGCTTAGATGCGCGCGGGTGGAACACTGAAGCTTTCTTT
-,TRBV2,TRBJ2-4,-,CASSGAGVAKNIQYF,TGTGCCAGCAGTGGGGCAGGGGTAGCCAAAAACATTCAGTACTTC
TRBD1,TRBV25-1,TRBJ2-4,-,CASSESGIGGAGNIQYF,TGTGCCAGCAGTGAATCAGGGATAGGGGGCGCAGGAAACATTCAGTACTTC
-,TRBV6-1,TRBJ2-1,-,CASSDRVYEQFF,TGTGCCAGCAGTGACAGGGTCTATGAGCAGTTCTTC
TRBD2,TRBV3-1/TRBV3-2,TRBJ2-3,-,CASSPPLAGGRGTDTQYF,TGTGCCAGCAGCCCACCTCTAGCGGGGGGGCGGGGCACAGATACGCAGTATTTT
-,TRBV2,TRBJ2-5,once,CASNLQGPGETQYF,TGTGCCAGCAACTTACAGGGTCCGGGAGAGACCCAGTACTTC
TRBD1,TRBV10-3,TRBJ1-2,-,CAISGPGQGDDYGYTF,TGTGCCATCAGTGGACCTGGACAGGGAGACGACTATGGCTACACCTTC